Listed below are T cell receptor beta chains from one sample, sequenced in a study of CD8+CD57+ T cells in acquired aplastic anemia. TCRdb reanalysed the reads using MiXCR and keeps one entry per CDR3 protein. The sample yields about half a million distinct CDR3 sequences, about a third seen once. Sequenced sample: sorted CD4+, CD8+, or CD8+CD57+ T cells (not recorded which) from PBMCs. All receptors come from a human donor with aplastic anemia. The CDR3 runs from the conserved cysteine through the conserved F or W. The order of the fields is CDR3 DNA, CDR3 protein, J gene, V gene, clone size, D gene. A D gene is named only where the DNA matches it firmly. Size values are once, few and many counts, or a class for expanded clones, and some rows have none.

DNA: TGTGCCAGCAGCACCGACAGGCAACCGTCGAACACTGAAGCTTTCTTT
CDR3: CASSTDRQPSNTEAFF
J: TRBJ1-1
V: TRBV25-1
size: few
D: NA

DNA: TGTGCCAGCAGCTTGGCGGTAGCGGGGGCCTACAATGAGCAGTTCTTC
CDR3: CASSLAVAGAYNEQFF
J: TRBJ2-1
V: TRBV25-1
size: NA
D: TRBD2

DNA: TGTGCCACCAGCAGAGATCACAGGGGGAACTATGGCTACACCTTC
CDR3: CATSRDHRGNYGYTF
J: TRBJ1-2
V: TRBV15
size: many
D: TRBD1

DNA: TGTGCCAGCAGCTTGGTCGCAGGGATAAATGAGCAGTTCTTC
CDR3: CASSLVAGINEQFF
J: TRBJ2-1
V: TRBV24-1
size: few
D: NA

DNA: TGTGCCAGTAGTCCCCTCCCCGCAGACCAGCCCCAGCATTTT
CDR3: CASSPLPADQPQHF
J: TRBJ1-5
V: TRBV19
size: many
D: NA

DNA: TGTGCCACCAGGACCGGTGATCTAGCCGGCACAGATACGCAGTATTTT
CDR3: CATRTGDLAGTDTQYF
J: TRBJ2-3
V: TRBV24-1
size: many
D: NA

DNA: TGTGCCAGCAGTGAACGGGTTAGCGGGGGGAATAAAGAGACCCAGTACTTC
CDR3: CASSERVSGGNKETQYF
J: TRBJ2-5
V: TRBV2
size: few
D: TRBD2

DNA: TGTGCCAGCAGTGCCCTAACGGGGGGGCCCTACAATGAGCAGTTCTTC
CDR3: CASSALTGGPYNEQFF
J: TRBJ2-1
V: TRBV25-1
size: many
D: TRBD2

DNA: TGTGCCAGTAGATCCGGGACCGCGAACACCGGGGAGCTGTTTTTT
CDR3: CASRSGTANTGELFF
J: TRBJ2-2
V: TRBV19
size: NA
D: NA

DNA: TGTGCCAGCAGCGTAGTACCAGATAGGGGAGGGGGCACTGAAGCTTTCTTT
CDR3: CASSVVPDRGGGTEAFF
J: TRBJ1-1
V: TRBV9
size: NA
D: NA

DNA: TGTGCCATCAGCCAGGGACAGGGGGCGGGTAACTATGGCTACACCTTC
CDR3: CAISQGQGAGNYGYTF
J: TRBJ1-2
V: TRBV10-3
size: NA
D: TRBD1

DNA: TGTGCCAGCAGCGTAGATAGCGGGGGGGCTTATGGAGAGACCCAGTACTTC
CDR3: CASSVDSGGAYGETQYF
J: TRBJ2-5
V: TRBV9
size: NA
D: TRBD2

DNA: TGTGCCTGGAGTGTTGGCCATTCTAATTCACCCCTCCACTTT
CDR3: CAWSVGHSNSPLHF
J: TRBJ1-6
V: TRBV30
size: NA
D: NA

DNA: TGTGCCAGTAGTATAGGGGGAGGATCTGGGGAGCTGTTTTTT
CDR3: CASSIGGGSGELFF
J: TRBJ2-2
V: TRBV19
size: many
D: NA

DNA: TGCAGTGCCCCAACTAGCGGGAGGGCCAAAGATACGCAGTATTTT
CDR3: CSAPTSGRAKDTQYF
J: TRBJ2-3
V: TRBV20-1
size: NA
D: TRBD2

DNA: TGCAGCGTTGACAGGTCGAGGGAATACTTC
CDR3: CSVDRSREYF
J: TRBJ2-5
V: TRBV29-1
size: NA
D: NA

DNA: TGTGCCACCAGCAGAGCTGGACAGGGGTACGCTGAAGCTTTCTTT
CDR3: CATSRAGQGYAEAFF
J: TRBJ1-1
V: TRBV15
size: many
D: TRBD1

DNA: TGCGCCAGCACCCCGACCACACCCACTGAAGCTTTCTTT
CDR3: CASTPTTPTEAFF
J: TRBJ1-1
V: TRBV4-3
size: NA
D: NA

DNA: TGCAGTGCTAGGCGGTCAGGGGGCAACACTGAAGCTTTCTTT
CDR3: CSARRSGGNTEAFF
J: TRBJ1-1
V: TRBV20-1
size: few
D: TRBD1

DNA: TGCAGTGCTCAGACGGCTAGCGGGAGTAAGGAGCAGTTCTTC
CDR3: CSAQTASGSKEQFF
J: TRBJ2-1
V: TRBV20-1
size: few
D: TRBD2

DNA: TGTGCTAGTAAGCCCACTGAAGCTTTCTTT
CDR3: CASKPTEAFF
J: TRBJ1-1
V: TRBV12-5
size: NA
D: NA

DNA: TGCGCCAGCAGCCAAGTGATGCCAGGCGGGGAGCTGTTTTTT
CDR3: CASSQVMPGGELFF
J: TRBJ2-2
V: TRBV4-1
size: NA
D: NA

DNA: TGTGCCAGCAGTGCGGGCCATGGCTACACCTTC
CDR3: CASSAGHGYTF
J: TRBJ1-2
V: TRBV2
size: NA
D: NA

DNA: TGCAGTGCTAGAGATCTAGGGCGGGGAATCTATGGCTACACCTTC
CDR3: CSARDLGRGIYGYTF
J: TRBJ1-2
V: TRBV20-1
size: NA
D: NA

DNA: TGTGCCAGCAGCGCGGCGGGAGTACCCACCGGGGAGCTGTTTTTT
CDR3: CASSAAGVPTGELFF
J: TRBJ2-2
V: TRBV9
size: few
D: TRBD2

DNA: TGTGCCAGTAGTACCCGGGACGGGGCAGATACGCAGTATTTT
CDR3: CASSTRDGADTQYF
J: TRBJ2-3
V: TRBV19
size: many
D: NA

DNA: TGTGCCAGGGAAGCGGGGATCCGTTCACCCCTCCACTTT
CDR3: CAREAGIRSPLHF
J: TRBJ1-6
V: TRBV6-4
size: many
D: NA

DNA: TGTGCCACCAGCAGAGATCCGCCTAAGGAAGAGACCCAGTACTTC
CDR3: CATSRDPPKEETQYF
J: TRBJ2-5
V: TRBV15
size: many
D: NA

DNA: TGTGCCAGCAGGGACGGACAGGGAGGATTGGTGTACTTC
CDR3: CASRDGQGGLVYF
J: TRBJ2-4
V: TRBV7-3
size: many
D: TRBD1

DNA: TGCGCCTGCAGTGCCCTCAAAGACGGGGGGGACTATGGCTACACCTTC
CDR3: CACSALKDGGDYGYTF
J: TRBJ1-2
V: TRBV10-1
size: NA
D: NA

DNA: TGCAGTGCTAGACCAACGACTAGCGGGGGGATCAATGAGCAGTTCTTC
CDR3: CSARPTTSGGINEQFF
J: TRBJ2-1
V: TRBV20-1
size: NA
D: TRBD2

DNA: TGTGCCAGCAGCCCCCTGGCGGGGACAGATAACACTGAAGCTTTCTTT
CDR3: CASSPLAGTDNTEAFF
J: TRBJ1-1
V: TRBV14
size: few
D: TRBD1

DNA: TGCGCCAGCAGTGTGGCCGGGCGGAGTAACTATGGCTACACCTTC
CDR3: CASSVAGRSNYGYTF
J: TRBJ1-2
V: TRBV10-1
size: NA
D: NA

DNA: TGTGCCAGCAGTTTAGGATCGGGGGCTGGAAACACCATATATTTT
CDR3: CASSLGSGAGNTIYF
J: TRBJ1-3
V: TRBV12-3/TRBV12-4
size: NA
D: NA

DNA: TGCAGCTCAGGATGGGGGAGGATCACAGATACGCAGTATTTT
CDR3: CSSGWGRITDTQYF
J: TRBJ2-3
V: TRBV29-1
size: many
D: NA

DNA: TGTGCCAGCAGCGTTGGGCCCGAGGCCACAGATACGCAGTATTTT
CDR3: CASSVGPEATDTQYF
J: TRBJ2-3
V: TRBV7-2
size: many
D: NA

DNA: TGTGCCAGCAGTTATGGGGGGAATGAGCAGTTCTTC
CDR3: CASSYGGNEQFF
J: TRBJ2-1
V: TRBV7-8
size: few
D: NA

DNA: TGTGCCACCGCTAAGACTAGCTGGATAGAGACCCAGTACTTC
CDR3: CATAKTSWIETQYF
J: TRBJ2-5
V: TRBV15
size: many
D: TRBD2

DNA: TGTGCCAGCAGTTTGGTCGGGACTGAAAACACCGGGGAGCTGTTTTTT
CDR3: CASSLVGTENTGELFF
J: TRBJ2-2
V: TRBV25-1
size: NA
D: NA

DNA: TGTGCCAGTAGTATAGGTAGTCGCGGAGAGACCCAGTACTTC
CDR3: CASSIGSRGETQYF
J: TRBJ2-5
V: TRBV19
size: NA
D: NA

DNA: TGTGCCAGCAGTTACCGTCTCTGGGCCGAGCAGTACTTC
CDR3: CASSYRLWAEQYF
J: TRBJ2-7
V: TRBV6-5
size: few
D: NA

DNA: TGTGCCAGCAGTTTTTGGGGGCAGGACTATGGCTACACCTTC
CDR3: CASSFWGQDYGYTF
J: TRBJ1-2
V: TRBV12-3/TRBV12-4
size: many
D: NA

DNA: TGCAGTGCCATTGAAGTTCTGAGCACTGAAGCTTTCTTT
CDR3: CSAIEVLSTEAFF
J: TRBJ1-1
V: TRBV20-1
size: many
D: NA

DNA: TGTGCCAGCAGCTTGGCCGGGTTTACCTACGAGCAGTACTTC
CDR3: CASSLAGFTYEQYF
J: TRBJ2-7
V: TRBV5-5
size: NA
D: NA

DNA: TGTGCCAGCAGCCAAGATCGTGCTTTCGTCGGAGCTGAAGCTTTCTTT
CDR3: CASSQDRAFVGAEAFF
J: TRBJ1-1
V: TRBV14
size: few
D: NA

DNA: TGCGCCAGCAGCTTGGTGGTAGGAAATGAGCAGTTCTTC
CDR3: CASSLVVGNEQFF
J: TRBJ2-1
V: TRBV5-1
size: NA
D: NA

DNA: TGTGCCAGCAGTCACCCGACAGGAGATTTTAGCAATCAGCCCCAGCATTTT
CDR3: CASSHPTGDFSNQPQHF
J: TRBJ1-5
V: TRBV6-2/TRBV6-3
size: few
D: NA

DNA: TGTGCCAGCACAAGACAGGGGGGATCCTACGAGCAGTACTTC
CDR3: CASTRQGGSYEQYF
J: TRBJ2-7
V: TRBV12-3/TRBV12-4
size: few
D: TRBD1

DNA: TGTGCCAGCAGCGTAGGCGCGCTGTTGAACACTGAAGCTTTCTTT
CDR3: CASSVGALLNTEAFF
J: TRBJ1-1
V: TRBV9
size: few
D: NA

DNA: TGTGCCAGCAGCTTAGACGGCGGGGGGGCCTCCTACGAGCAGTACTTC
CDR3: CASSLDGGGASYEQYF
J: TRBJ2-7
V: TRBV11-2
size: NA
D: TRBD2